What follows are 6 T cell receptor beta chains derived from one specimen sequenced in a study of cytomegalovirus exposure and HLA in healthy donors. It was with 60 Vbeta and 13 Jbeta primers that the PCR ran. TCRdb's copy holds only in-frame clones and misses some; the assay was immunoSEQ multiplex PCR. Here the sample spans 95,000 to 110,000 clones, approximately 76% being singletons. The sample comprised PBMCs. The receptor set was obtained from a young man in good health and CMV-seronegative.

The CDR3: CASSLGTGMNEQFF. In nucleotides, the CDR3 is TGTGCCAGCAGCTTGGGGACAGGGATGAATGAGCAGTTCTTC. The chain joins TRBV7-3 to TRBJ2-1; 9 bases are shared with TRBD1. Trimming removed 3 bases from V and 7 bases from J; junction bases left unmatched: 4. CDR1 and CDR2 (germline): SGHTA, FQGTGA. CDR3 length: 14 amino acids.

The chain has TRBV18 and TRBJ1-6, with 7 bases aligning to TRBD1. V trimming: 5 bases; J trimming: 5 bases; junction bases outside the gene matches: 6. The CDR3 loop spans 15 amino acids. Germline CDR1 reads KGHSH; CDR2 reads LQKENI. CDR3 residues: CASSAQGLDNSPLHF. The CDR3 DNA follows: TGTGCCAGCTCAGCACAGGGGCTCGATAATTCACCCCTCCACTTT.

V is TRBV27 and J is TRBJ1-6; TRBD1 agrees at 7 bases. CDR3 length equals 14 residues. V lost 6 bases, J lost 7 bases, and 6 bases stayed unmatched. Germline V lookup: CDR1 MNHEY, CDR2 SMNVEV (reference sequence). The CDR3 bases are TGTGCCAGCAGACCCGACAGGGCGAATTCACCCCTCCACTTT. Residues: CASRPDRANSPLHF.

Turning to this clone: Other DNA sequences of this sample code for an identical CDR3. The rearrangement uses TRBV11-1 and TRBJ1-1, with D unresolved. The germline gives CDR1 SGHAT, CDR2 FQDESV (reference sequence). The length of the CDR3 is 12 residues. Trimming took off 5 bases at V and 1 base at J, with 5 bases between the two ends. CDR3 amino acids: CASSLSNTEAFF. The CDR3 DNA reads as TGTGCCAGCAGCCTTTCGAACACTGAAGCTTTCTTT. The full variable domain, its missing parts supplied by reference TRBV11-1 and TRBJ1-1, is EAEVAQSPRYKITEKSQAVAFWCDPISGHATLYWYRQILGQGPELLVQFQDESVVDDSQLPKDRFSAERLKGVDSTLKIQPAELGDSAMYLCASSLSNTEAFFGQGTRLTVV.

The CDR3 DNA is TGTGCCAGCAGCCAAGCAGGGGGCGGCCCGGGGTCACCCCTCCACTTT. This gives the protein CASSQAGGGPGSPLHF. The rearrangement joins TRBV7-2 to TRBJ1-6; 8 nucleotides line up with TRBD1. V was clipped by 5 bases and J by 10 bases; unmatched bases: 13. This CDR3 contains 16 residues. Germline V gene data show CDR1 as SGHTA and CDR2 as FQGNSA.

The V call is TRBV12-5, the J call TRBJ2-7; TRBD1 agrees at 9 bases. Germline V lookup: CDR1 LGHNT, CDR2 FRNRAP. V gave up 4 bases and J gave up 7 bases; unmatched junction bases: 8. The CDR3 has 14 amino acids. CDR3 residues: CASGSRDRAREQYF. As DNA, the CDR3 is TGTGCTAGTGGTTCCCGGGACAGGGCAAGGGAGCAGTACTTC. Full variable domain (remainder filled in from reference TRBV12-5 and TRBJ2-7): DARVTQTPRHKVTEMGQEVTMRCQPILGHNTVFWYRQTMMQGLELLAYFRNRAPLDDSGMPKDRFSAEMPDATLATLKIQPSEPRDSAVYFCASGSRDRAREQYFGPGTRLTVT.